These 21 T cell receptor beta chains share one sample of origin, sequenced in a study of shared clonotypes between healthy human individuals (dated by TCRdb to between 2020 and 2021). The protocol used for the library was the immunoSEQ multiplex PCR assay. TCRdb holds this immuneACCESS table with in-frame rearrangements only. Some clones are missing; in checked studies, unresolved V genes explain under half, and the rest has no known cause. This sample has about 2.3 million clones in its table, and approximately 93% of those were observed once. Around 0.4% of the sample goes to the ten largest clones. Sample: naive CD4+ T cells from PBMCs. This sample's cell subset or site label indicates: CD45RA+ positively selected. The receptors here all came from a man younger than 35 in good health. Some clones in this sample may be carry-over from other donors' samples.

V and J are TRBV28 and TRBJ1-5; D is unclear. V was pared by 6 bases and J by 9 bases, with 12 bases between. The germline CDR1 and CDR2 sequences are MDHEN and SYDVKM. The CDR3 contains 12 residues. The CDR3 DNA follows: TGTGCCAGCAGCTCCGGCCCTCGGCCCCAGCATTTT. This translates into CASSSGPRPQHF.

The chain links TRBV18 to TRBJ2-6; D remains unclear. The V end was cut by 4 bases, the J end by 2 bases, with 6 bases between. The CDR3 is made up of 14 amino acids. Germline assignment: CDR1 KGHSH and CDR2 LQKENI. CDR3 region: CASSRGTGANVLTF. Written as DNA, the CDR3 is TGTGCCAGCTCACGGGGTACTGGGGCCAACGTCCTGACTTTC.

The chain uses TRBV2 and TRBJ1-1, with no clear D. Between the trimmed V and J ends, which lost 2 bases and 12 bases, there was a span of 16 bases. CDR3 length: 13 residues. Per the germline V gene, CDR1 is SNHLY and CDR2 is FYNNEI. The CDR3 loop reads CASSELDPWTSFF. The CDR3 DNA reads as TGTGCCAGCAGTGAATTGGACCCCTGGACGTCTTTCTTT.

V is TRBV6-6 and J is TRBJ2-1; 8 positions match TRBD2. The germline V gene encodes CDR1 MNHNY and CDR2 SVGAGI (reference sequence). Losses at the gene ends were 5 bases for V and 8 bases for J; bases not matched to a gene: 8. The CDR3 is 14 amino acids. CDR3 bases: TGTGCCAGCAGTCACGGACTAGCTTTCGATGAGCAGTTCTTC. Encoded protein: CASSHGLAFDEQFF.

This clone appeared a single time. The chain is built from TRBV6-5 and TRBJ1-1; D uncertain. CDR1 and CDR2 (germline): MNHEY, SVGAGI. The V and J ends lost 0 bases and 10 bases respectively, with 6 bases between them. CDR3 length: 11 residues. The CDR3 sequence is CASSYSGIAFF. CDR3 DNA: TGTGCCAGCAGTTACTCAGGGATAGCTTTCTTT.

CDR3 loop: CASSFPSGREGRRNTGELFF. Written as DNA, the CDR3 is TGTGCCAGCAGCTTTCCCTCTGGGCGGGAGGGCCGAAGGAACACCGGGGAGCTGTTTTTT. This chain connects TRBV7-6 to TRBJ2-2; 9 bases map to TRBD2. The CDR3 has 20 amino acids. V lost 3 bases and J lost 1; bases outside the gene matches: 15. Germline CDR1 SGHVS, CDR2 FNYEAQ.

V and J are TRBV28 and TRBJ2-1; 11 bases are a match to TRBD2. The length of the CDR3 is 15 residues. V was pared by 2 bases and J by 7 bases, with 4 bases of the junction left unmatched. From germline, CDR1 is MDHEN and CDR2 SYDVKM. The DNA for the CDR3 is TGTGCCAGCAGTTTACCTAGCGGGAGGTCTAATGAGCAGTTCTTC. It specifies CASSLPSGRSNEQFF.

This clone was observed once. The rearrangement links TRBV4-3 to TRBJ2-3; 11 positions match TRBD1. Germline CDR1 LGHNA, CDR2 YSLEER. The CDR3 has 17 amino acids. Unmatched junction bases numbered 9, after V lost 1 base and J lost 6 bases. The DNA of the CDR3 is TGCGCCAGCAGCCAAGTCGGATTGGGACAGGGGGTCGATACGCAGTATTTT. The encoded protein is CASSQVGLGQGVDTQYF.

J is TRBJ2-3 and V is TRBV28; 13 bases fit TRBD2. Trimming cost V 5 bases and J 3 bases; bases outside gene matches: 2. Germline values: CDR1 MDHEN, CDR2 SYDVKM. CDR3 length equals 15 residues. The CDR3: CASSKTSGRTDTQYF. CDR3 coding DNA: TGTGCCAGCAGTAAGACTAGCGGGAGGACAGATACGCAGTATTTT. The entire variable domain, with the rest obtained from reference TRBV28 and TRBJ2-3, is as follows: DVKVTQSSRYLVKRTGEKVFLECVQDMDHENMFWYRQDPGLGLRLIYFSYDVKMKEKGDIPEGYSVSREKKERFSLILESASTNQTSMYLCASSKTSGRTDTQYFGPGTRLTVL.

V and J are TRBV7-8 and TRBJ1-2, with D unclear. This CDR3 region has 13 residues. The germline CDR1 and CDR2 sequences are SGHVS and FQNEAQ. V was pared by 3 bases and J by 4 bases, with 9 bases between. Here the CDR3 reads CASSFGHTYGYTF. Here the CDR3 DNA reads TGTGCCAGCAGCTTTGGGCACACCTATGGCTACACCTTC. Supplemented by reference TRBV7-8 and TRBJ1-2, the full variable domain reads GAGVSQSPRYKVAKRGQDVALRCDPISGHVSLFWYQQALGQGPEFLTYFQNEAQLDKSGLPSDRFFAERPEGSVSTLKIQRTQQEDSAVYLCASSFGHTYGYTFGSGTRLTVV.

This clone was picked up one time. In DNA form, the CDR3 reads TGTGCCAGCAGCTGGGACAGGATCGAGCAGTACTTC. Translation: CASSWDRIEQYF. The V and J genes are TRBV5-5 and TRBJ2-7; 8 bases map to TRBD1. This CDR3 region has 12 residues. In germline, CDR1 is SGHKS, CDR2 YYEKEE (reference sequence). Germline trimming cut 3 bases from V and 6 bases from J; bases unmatched to any gene: 2.

This chain connects TRBV7-3 to TRBJ2-1, with 11 positions matching TRBD2. There are 16 residues in the CDR3. The V gene end was trimmed by 4 bases and the J gene end by 4 bases; junction bases not matched to a gene: 6. Germline values: CDR1 SGHTA, CDR2 FQGTGA. CDR3 sequence reads: CASSSSTSGKYNEQFF. The CDR3 DNA is TGTGCCAGCAGCTCCTCGACTAGCGGGAAATACAATGAGCAGTTCTTC. The full variable domain, rest sourced from reference TRBV7-3 and TRBJ2-1, is GAGVSQTPSNKVTEKGKYVELRCDPISGHTALYWYRQSLGQGPEFLIYFQGTGAADDSGLPNDRFFAVRPEGSVSTLKIQRTERGDSAVYLCASSSSTSGKYNEQFFGPGTRLTVL.

This clone was recorded once. The CDR3 DNA reads TGCGCCAGCAGCCAACAAGGACTAGCGGGAGAGGGCGAGCAGTTCTTC. Amino acids: CASSQQGLAGEGEQFF. The chain has TRBV4-1 and TRBJ2-1; 13 bases match TRBD2. Germline V lookup: CDR1 MGHRA, CDR2 YSYEKL. The length of the CDR3 is 16 residues. J gave up 10 bases and V 2 bases, and 8 bases lay outside the gene matches.

DNA of the CDR3: TGTGCCAGTAGTATCGGGACTAGCGGTGTTAAGCAGTACTTC. Its protein is CASSIGTSGVKQYF. This sequence joins TRBV19 and TRBJ2-7, with TRBD2 matching 11 bases. The CDR3 is made up of 14 amino acids. Losses at the gene ends were 3 bases for V and 8 bases for J; bases not matched to a gene: 6. CDR1 and CDR2 from the germline V gene are LNHDA and SQIVND (reference sequence).

The chain recombines TRBV19 with TRBJ2-5; TRBD1 is a possible D gene (6 bases). Trimming cost V 1 base and J 4 bases, with 13 bases left between them. There are 15 residues in the CDR3. Germline lookup yields CDR1 LNHDA and CDR2 SQIVND (reference sequence). The CDR3 region is CASSIGQGRGETQYF. DNA of the CDR3: TGTGCCAGTAGTATAGGGCAGGGGCGAGGAGAGACCCAGTACTTC.

This chain joins TRBV6-5 and TRBJ2-7; 8 bases agree with TRBD1. The germline V gene has CDR1 MNHEY and CDR2 SVGAGI. The CDR3 contains 14 residues. Germline trimming cut 10 bases from V and 3 bases from J; bases unmatched to any gene: 11. The CDR3, as DNA: TGTGCCACTCAGACAGGGGCCTTGATCTACGAGCAGTACTTC. Its protein product is CATQTGALIYEQYF.

The rearrangement joins TRBV5-1 to TRBJ1-5, with 7 bases lining up with TRBD1. This CDR3 is 17 amino acids long. V shed 6 bases, J shed 0 bases, and the junction held 12 bases outside the gene matches. CDR1 and CDR2 (germline): SGHRS, YFSETQ. The CDR3 sequence: CASTSDRTLYSNQPQHF. The CDR3, as DNA: TGCGCCAGCACGTCGGACAGGACGCTTTATAGCAATCAGCCCCAGCATTTT.

The chain is built from TRBV19 and TRBJ2-6; possibly TRBD1 for D (6 bases). Trimming stripped 5 bases from V and 0 bases from J, with 14 bases between. The CDR3 runs to 17 residues. Germline CDR1 LNHDA, CDR2 SQIVND (reference sequence). Here the CDR3 DNA reads TGTGCCAGTAGTCCGATGGACAGCTCCTCTGGGGCCAACGTCCTGACTTTC. Protein: CASSPMDSSSGANVLTF.

This clone has only a few counts. This sequence joins TRBV11-2 and TRBJ1-1, with no clear D. The CDR3 extends over 13 amino acids. Germline assignment: CDR1 SGHAT and CDR2 FQNNGV. The V gene lost 3 bases and the J gene lost 3 bases, with 8 bases spanning the gap. CDR3 region: CASSFVPYTEAFF. CDR3 coding DNA: TGTGCCAGCAGCTTTGTGCCCTACACTGAAGCTTTCTTT.

V and J are TRBV4-2 and TRBJ1-5; TRBD1 might be the D (5 bases). Looked up from germline, CDR1 is LGHNA and CDR2 is YNFKEQ. Trimming removed 0 bases at V and 4 bases at J, with 19 bases between. The CDR3 loop spans 18 amino acids. The CDR3 DNA reads as TGTGCCAGCAGCCAAGATCGCGGGGCCGGGGGTAGGAATCAGCCCCAGCATTTT. Amino acid sequence: CASSQDRGAGGRNQPQHF.

This chain uses TRBV4-1 with TRBJ1-5, with D unclear. Deletions cut 4 bases from V and 0 bases from J, with 16 bases between. This CDR3 region has 17 residues. CDR1 and CDR2 (germline): MGHRA, YSYEKL. The CDR3 nucleotides are TGCGCCAGCAGCCTCGCACGGAGGGAAGATAGCAATCAGCCCCAGCATTTT. It is translated as CASSLARREDSNQPQHF.